This T cell receptor beta chain came from a study of cytomegalovirus exposure and HLA in healthy donors. Study-wide points: Across all donors, roughly uniform sequencing depth was an assumption of the presence/absence analyses. Several top significant clusters appeared, in a later analysis, to be linked to common viral pathogens. Analysis was carried out at a later point, and it linked a missense DCLRE1C variant to TCR beta V- and J-gene trimming. Specific recognition of CMV antigens was confirmed in vitro for a few chains (all CMV-associated).

Primers included in the PCR were 60 Vbeta and 13 Jbeta primers. Profiling relied on immunoSEQ multiplex PCR, and the TCRdb table lists in-frame clones only, not all of them. This table holds 200,000 to 250,000 clones, more than 75% found once. CDR1 is SEHNR, CDR2 FQNEAQ, per germline (reference sequence). This CDR3 spans 15 amino acids. The ends were cut back, 6 bases at V and 8 bases at J, with 19 bases in the middle. About this clone itself: Its antigen is undetermined.

The rearrangement uses TRBV7-9 and TRBJ1-4; D is uncertain. This clonotype was sampled from a woman aged 40 to 50 in good health and CMV-seropositive. What was sequenced was PBMCs. The CDR3 DNA sequence: TGTGCCAGCAGTCCGAGCTCCCTAGGTTCCGAAAAACTGTTTTTT. It translates to CASSPSSLGSEKLFF.